This TCR beta chain emerged from a study of OX40 agonist ivuxolimab in advanced cancers. This clone was counted a single time. Only in-frame clones appear in the TCRdb table, and some are missing; sequencing was by immunoSEQ multiplex PCR. The table lists 70,000 or so clones, about 85% of them singletons. Specimen: CD4+ or CD8+ T cells sorted from blood, collected in a trial of the OX40 agonist ivuxolimab. This receptor was identified in an adult with an advanced solid tumor such as melanoma, head and neck, liver or kidney cancer.

For the CDR3, the DNA is TGTGCCAGCAGTGAAGTAGGGGGGTCAGGTGAAAAACTGTTTTTT. Its translation: CASSEVGGSGEKLFF. The chain carries TRBV6-1 and TRBJ1-4; a weak D match, TRBD1 (6 bases). V was cut by 1 base and J by 7 bases, with 13 bases left in between. Germline loops: CDR1 MNHNS, CDR2 SASEGT. The CDR3 extends over 15 amino acids.